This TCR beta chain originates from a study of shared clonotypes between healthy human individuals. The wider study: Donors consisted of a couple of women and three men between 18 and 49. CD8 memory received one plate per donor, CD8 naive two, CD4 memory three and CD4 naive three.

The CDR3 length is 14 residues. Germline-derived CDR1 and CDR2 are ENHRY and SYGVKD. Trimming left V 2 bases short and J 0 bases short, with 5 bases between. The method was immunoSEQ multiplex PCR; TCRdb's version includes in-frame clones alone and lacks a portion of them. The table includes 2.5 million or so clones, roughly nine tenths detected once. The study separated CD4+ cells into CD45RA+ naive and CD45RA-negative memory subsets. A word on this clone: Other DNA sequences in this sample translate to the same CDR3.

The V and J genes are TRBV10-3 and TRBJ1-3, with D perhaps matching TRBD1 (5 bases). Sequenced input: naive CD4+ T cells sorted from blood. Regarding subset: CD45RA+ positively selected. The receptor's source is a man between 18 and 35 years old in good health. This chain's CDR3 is CAISEGTSGNTIYF. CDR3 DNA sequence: TGTGCCATCAGTGAGGGGACCTCTGGAAACACCATATATTTT.